This T cell receptor (beta chain) was profiled in a study of blood T cells in healthy people across ages. Through a sample-barcoded 5' primer and a J-beta primer mix, a second PCR was run for about 6 to 11 cycles. One entry per CDR3 protein, called by TCRdb with MiXCR from the 5' RACE reads. The sample yields fewer than 1,200,000 distinct CDR3 sequences, approximately 25% seen once. Germline assignment: CDR1 SQVTM and CDR2 ANQGSEA. J lost 6 bases, V lost 6 bases, and 11 bases had no gene match. The CDR3 spans 14 residues. This clonotype was seen a few times. These data also featured in a second study, about T cells of mothers and their children. That report notes: The people who donated were a few healthy Caucasian mothers and their six children.

The chain is built from TRBV29-1 and TRBJ2-1; 7 bases agree with TRBD1. Sequenced material: blood. The clonotype comes from a girl aged 2-9 years in good health. The CDR3 DNA is TGCAGCGTCCCTTGGGGTTCAGGGGGCAATGAGCAGTTCTTC. Translated, it gives CSVPWGSGGNEQFF.